This T cell receptor beta chain was observed in a study of blood T cell repertoires in COVID-19 (dated by TCRdb to 2019 to 2021). In the study overall: Collaborator samples came from the United States, Italy and Spain and covered acute and convalescent phases of COVID-19. The repertoires were released in a freely available public database intended as a resource for research on the immune response to SARS-CoV-2. The material from the prospective study consisted of cDNA or gDNA derived from T cells, B-cell-depleted T cells, or PBMCs. Nearly every sample came with metadata listing a de-identified subject ID, COVID-19 status, age in years and sex. Samples were obtained from the ongoing ImmuneRACE study (first 160 participants) and from over 1,000 subjects provided by 6 global collaborators. Where available, HLA class I and class II types were obtained from metadata supplied by the sample provider rather than from assay-based typing. Subjects who had been exposed to COVID-19, were actively infected with it, or had recovered from it provided the deeply sampled blood TCRbeta repertoires that made up the dataset.

On this clone itself: Its antigen is not yet known. Nothing much larger sits one base from this clone, and base qualities are not available.

Study-wide conclusions, independent of this receptor: The amount of clinical and demographic metadata varied by source and participant and was provided uncurated.

TCRbeta CDR3 regions were amplified from genomic DNA by means of the immunoSEQ Assay, a bias-controlled multiplex PCR. As for the original processing: The number of nucleated cells in each sample was estimated from the amplification of reference gene primers within the assay. To quantify the absolute abundance of each unique TCRbeta CDR3 rearrangement, sequence reads were collapsed and filtered. For each sample, productive Simpson clonality was calculated as the square root of Simpson's diversity index across productive rearrangements. The source is immuneACCESS, and TCRdb retained only in-frame sequences with V and J called. Part of the clones is not carried over; for the studies checked, unresolved V genes explain less than half of this, and the remainder is unexplained. From that table come the V and J calls and clone size; the DNA was used to work out D and trimming. This sample has under 100,000 clones in its table, and about 81% of those were observed once. The top ten clonotypes cover around an eighth of the sample.

The collaborating institutions used their own protocols to collect whole blood in K2EDTA tubes. For TCRbeta analysis, collaborators shipped samples in one of three forms: frozen whole blood, isolated PBMCs, or DNA extracted from either of those sample types. Trimming at the junction amounts to 6 bases on V and 3 bases on J, and the germline ends lie 11 bases apart. The germline V gene specifies SGHAT as CDR1 and FQNNGV as CDR2. CDR3 length: 13 amino acids, cysteine to phenylalanine. Only CDR3 DNA is held: 39 bases, read in frame from base 1. This sequence originates from a human donor in a cohort sampled during active COVID-19. Sequenced input: peripheral blood. The rearranged chain carries TRBV11-2 and TRBJ2-5; no D gene can be assigned with confidence. The CDR3 reads CASSPESEETQYF. The nucleotides read TGTGCCAGCAGTCCCGAGAGCGAAGAGACCCAGTACTTC.